The next 17 T cell receptor beta chains were all read from a single sample in a study of CD8+ T cells in alopecia areata. It was cDNA, reverse transcribed from extracted RNA, that served as the sequencing template. Sequencing was performed with immunoSEQ multiplex PCR; in TCRdb, only in-frame clones are kept and a portion is missing. The repertoire consists of around 30,000 clones, with about 80% occurring once and the leading ten covering over 15%. Sequencing used NKG2D-low CD8+ T cells sorted from blood. Every receptor here comes from a human donor with alopecia areata.

V and J are TRBV19 and TRBJ2-3; possibly TRBD1 for D (5 bases). CDR1 is LNHDA and CDR2 is SQIVND in the germline V gene (reference sequence). The germline V and J ends were trimmed by 9 bases and 5 bases, with 15 bases remaining between them. The length of the CDR3 is 13 residues. DNA for the CDR3: TGTGCCAGCTTCGACAGACTCCGAGATACGCAGTATTTT. As protein: CASFDRLRDTQYF.

This chain uses TRBV5-1 with TRBJ2-5; D is unresolved. CDR3 length equals 14 residues. V was clipped by 0 bases and J by 5 bases, with 11 bases between them. Per germline, CDR1 SGHRS and CDR2 YFSETQ. The CDR3 nucleotides are TGCGCCAGCAGCTTGGGCGGATTGTCGGAGACCCAGTACTTC. This gives the protein CASSLGGLSETQYF.

The rearrangement joins TRBV27 to TRBJ2-7; D might be TRBD2 (5 bases). CDR3 length equals 13 residues. Germline V gives CDR1 MNHEY, CDR2 SMNVEV (reference sequence). The V gene lost 3 bases and the J gene lost 0 bases, with 6 bases spanning the gap. Here the CDR3 reads CASSFGISYEQYF. The CDR3 DNA follows: TGTGCCAGCAGTTTCGGGATCTCCTACGAGCAGTACTTC.

The chain links TRBV29-1 to TRBJ1-4; D is undetermined. The CDR3 covers 11 residues. V was cut by 0 bases and J by 13 bases, with 9 bases left in between. Looked up from germline, CDR1 is SQVTM and CDR2 is ANQGSEA. CDR3 region: CSVEDRGGLFF. The CDR3 DNA reads TGCAGCGTTGAAGATAGAGGAGGACTGTTTTTT. Using reference TRBV29-1 and TRBJ1-4 for the parts outside the CDR3, the full variable domain is SAVISQKPSRDICQRGTSLTIQCQVDSQVTMMFWYRQQPGQSLTLIATANQGSEATYESGFVIDKFPISRPNLTFSTLTVSNMSPEDSSIYLCSVEDRGGLFFGSGTQLSVL.

The V gene is TRBV30, the J gene TRBJ2-2, with 7 bases fitting TRBD1. Germline CDR1 is GTSNPN and CDR2 is SVGIG (reference sequence). The ends lost 5 bases at V and 6 bases at J; junction bases unmatched: 9. The CDR3 contains 14 residues. CDR3 region: CAWLQGFVAGELFF. The DNA for the CDR3 is TGTGCCTGGCTACAGGGGTTTGTAGCCGGGGAGCTGTTTTTT.

V gene TRBV30 combines with J gene TRBJ2-2; 8 nucleotides line up with TRBD2. V shed 0 bases and J 3 bases; nucleotides not matched to a gene: 0. This CDR3 is built from 14 residues. From germline, CDR1 is GTSNPN and CDR2 SVGIG (reference sequence). Here the CDR3 DNA reads TGTGCCTGGAGTGTACTAGCGGACACCGGGGAGCTGTTTTTT. Its protein is CAWSVLADTGELFF.

The CDR3 sequence is CASSEAAKNTGELFF. CDR3 nucleotide sequence: TGTGCCAGCAGTGAAGCGGCTAAGAACACCGGGGAGCTGTTTTTT. The chain is built from TRBV25-1 and TRBJ2-2; unclear D gene. The CDR3 consists of 15 residues. Looked up from germline, CDR1 is MGHDK and CDR2 is SYGVNS. Between the trimmed V and J ends, which lost 2 bases and 1 base, there was a span of 8 bases.

The V gene is TRBV5-4, the J gene TRBJ2-7, with 7 bases identical to TRBD2. The CDR3 is 12 amino acids. Losses at the gene ends were 4 bases for V and 10 bases for J; bases not matched to a gene: 8. Germline loops: CDR1 SGHNT, CDR2 YYREEE (reference sequence). The CDR3 coding sequence is TGTGCCAGCAGCGTTGGGACTACGGACCAGTACTTC. This translates into CASSVGTTDQYF.

This chain connects TRBV6-5 to TRBJ1-1, with D perhaps TRBD1 (5 bases). The CDR3 is made up of 13 amino acids. V shed 2 bases and J shed 7 bases, with 11 bases lying between them. The V gene's germline CDR1 is MNHEY and CDR2 SVGAGI. The DNA for the CDR3 is TGTGCCAGCAGTTACAGAGGGGAGCTTGAAGCTTTCTTT. Amino acid sequence: CASSYRGELEAFF.

The V and J genes are TRBV7-8 and TRBJ2-2; D might be TRBD2 (7 bases). The CDR3 sequence is 16 residues long. Germline assignment: CDR1 SGHVS and CDR2 FQNEAQ. Trimming pared 0 bases from V and 4 bases from J, leaving 12 bases between. This CDR3 reads CASSLARGAGTGELFF. In nucleotides, the CDR3 is TGTGCCAGCAGCTTAGCCCGGGGGGCTGGCACCGGGGAGCTGTTTTTT.

The gene calls are TRBV27 and TRBJ2-7, with a possible D match to TRBD1 (6 bases). CDR3 length: 13 residues. Trimming took 4 bases from V and 3 from J, leaving 10 bases between them. The V gene's germline CDR1 is MNHEY and CDR2 SMNVEV (reference sequence). The CDR3 DNA follows: TGTGCCAGCAGTTCCATAGGGGGCTACGAGCAGTACTTC. Translated, it gives CASSSIGGYEQYF.

The chain carries TRBV9 and TRBJ2-5; tentatively, D is TRBD2 (6 bases). CDR3 length: 14 amino acids. Germline CDR1 is SGDLS and CDR2 is YYNGEE. Trimming left V 2 bases short and J 1 base short, with 9 bases between. CDR3 in DNA: TGTGCCAGCAGCGTGCCGGGACTCCAAGAGACCCAGTACTTC. It encodes CASSVPGLQETQYF.

The chain carries TRBV9 and TRBJ2-2, with 10 positions matching TRBD2. The CDR3 consists of 16 residues. Trimming cost V 6 bases and J 4 bases; bases outside gene matches: 9. Germline V gene data show CDR1 as SGDLS and CDR2 as YYNGEE. The DNA for the CDR3 is TGTGCCAGCACCCCAGAGGGACTAGCGACCACCGGGGAGCTGTTTTTT. It encodes CASTPEGLATTGELFF.

V and J are TRBV7-6 and TRBJ2-5; 7 nucleotides match TRBD1. V lost 5 bases and J lost 0; bases outside the gene matches: 6. The CDR3 spans 15 residues. Germline V gives CDR1 SGHVS, CDR2 FNYEAQ. CDR3 coding DNA: TGTGCCAGCAGCACTAGGGGACAGTACCAAGAGACCCAGTACTTC. This gives the protein CASSTRGQYQETQYF.

The chain couples TRBV30 to TRBJ2-1; 7 nucleotides line up with TRBD1. CDR1 is GTSNPN and CDR2 is SVGIG in the germline V gene (reference sequence). The CDR3 runs 13 residues. J lost 7 bases, V lost 3 bases, and 6 bases had no gene match. DNA of the CDR3: TGTGCCTGGAGACCGACAGGGTGGAATGAGCAGTTCTTC. Protein sequence: CAWRPTGWNEQFF.

This chain links TRBV2 with TRBJ1-2; 11 nucleotides agree with TRBD1. Trimming took 5 bases from V and 4 from J; bases not matched to a gene: 21. The CDR3 is 20 amino acids. Germline CDR1 SNHLY, CDR2 FYNNEI. DNA of the CDR3: TGTGCCAGCAGTACGGACAGGGGGCTTACCGCCCGACCCCTGGGCTATGGCTACACCTTC. This gives the protein CASSTDRGLTARPLGYGYTF.

The genes are TRBV7-9 and TRBJ2-4; 8 nucleotides agree with TRBD1. The J segment lost 13 bases and the V segment lost 5 bases, leaving 13 bases of the junction unmatched. The CDR3 consists of 14 residues. CDR1 and CDR2 (germline): SEHNR, FQNEAQ (reference sequence). The CDR3, as DNA: TGTGCCAGCAGCCCTGGGACAGGTCTTATGGTACAGTACTTC. Its protein is CASSPGTGLMVQYF.